These 14 T cell receptor beta chains were sequenced from one sample in a study of Ad26.COV2.S vaccination and SARS-CoV-2 variants. The table came from immunoSEQ multiplex PCR; TCRdb's copy has only in-frame clones and leaves some out. The sample includes about 350,000 clones, about 90% of them seen just once. Sample: peripheral blood, taken after recovery from COVID-19. The source is a human donor who had recovered from COVID-19.

The chain links TRBV11-2 to TRBJ1-6; the match to TRBD1 covers 7 bases. Trimming removed 5 bases from V and 7 bases from J; junction bases left unmatched: 11. CDR1 and CDR2 (germline): SGHAT, FQNNGV. This CDR3 is built from 16 residues. The CDR3 DNA sequence: TGTGCCAGCAGCCCCCGCGACAGGGCGGGGAATTCACCCCTCCACTTT. This sequence encodes CASSPRDRAGNSPLHF.

V gene TRBV6-6 combines with J gene TRBJ2-6; D gene unclear. The length of the CDR3 is 12 residues. Trimming took off 4 bases at V and 9 bases at J, with 7 bases between the two ends. Per germline, CDR1 MNHNY and CDR2 SVGAGI (reference sequence). Written as DNA, the CDR3 is TGTGCCAGCAGTTGGTTGGACAACGTCCTGACTTTC. This encodes CASSWLDNVLTF.

The chain combines TRBV5-6 with TRBJ2-3; no clear D. From germline, CDR1 is SGHDT and CDR2 YYEEEE. The germline V and J ends were trimmed by 2 bases and 3 bases, with 7 bases remaining between them. The CDR3 is 13 amino acids. CDR3 coding DNA: TGTGCCAGCAGCTTTCTGGGGACAGATACGCAGTATTTT. Protein: CASSFLGTDTQYF.

Notes on this clone: Other DNA sequences in this sample translate to the same CDR3. This sequence joins TRBV19 and TRBJ1-2, with D maybe TRBD1 (5 bases). Germline V gene sequence: CDR1 LNHDA, CDR2 SQIVND (reference sequence). Trimming left V 3 bases short and J 2 bases short, with 7 bases between. The CDR3 has 13 amino acids. Here the CDR3 DNA reads TGTGCCAGTAGTATCCCAGGGAACTATGGCTACACCTTC. Translation gives CASSIPGNYGYTF.

The chain combines TRBV7-9 with TRBJ1-5, with TRBD1 as a possible D gene (5 bases). The CDR3 consists of 13 residues. V was pared by 5 bases and J by 4 bases, with 9 bases between. The V gene's germline CDR1 is SEHNR and CDR2 FQNEAQ (reference sequence). DNA for the CDR3: TGTGCCAGCAGCCTGGGGCTTAATCAGCCCCAGCATTTT. Translation: CASSLGLNQPQHF.

The gene calls are TRBV19 and TRBJ1-2, with TRBD1 identical over 7 bases. The CDR3 consists of 16 residues. Per germline, CDR1 LNHDA and CDR2 SQIVND (reference sequence). Unmatched junction bases numbered 8, after V lost 4 bases and J lost 0 bases. In nucleotides, the CDR3 is TGTGCCAGTAGTACGGGGACAGCTCTAACTAACTATGGCTACACCTTC. It translates to CASSTGTALTNYGYTF.

The chain links TRBV19 to TRBJ1-6, with D unclear. CDR3 length: 17 residues. Germline assignment: CDR1 LNHDA and CDR2 SQIVND (reference sequence). V lost 0 bases, J lost 0 bases, and 9 bases lay in between. The CDR3 region is CASSIEGGNSYNSPLHF. CDR3 in DNA: TGTGCCAGTAGTATAGAGGGAGGGAACTCCTATAATTCACCCCTCCACTTT.

V usage is TRBV11-3 and J usage is TRBJ2-1; 10 bases fit TRBD1. Germline V gives CDR1 SGHNT, CDR2 YENEEA. The length of the CDR3 is 15 residues. The ends lost 3 bases at V and 6 bases at J; junction bases unmatched: 5. CDR3 sequence reads: CASSFRGQGSNEQFF. CDR3 bases: TGTGCCAGCAGCTTTAGGGGACAGGGGTCCAATGAGCAGTTCTTC.

The chain carries TRBV19 and TRBJ1-4; D is perhaps TRBD1 (5 bases). The germline V and J ends were trimmed by 5 bases and 0 bases, with 13 bases remaining between them. Germline CDR1 and CDR2: LNHDA and SQIVND (reference sequence). The CDR3 consists of 16 residues. The CDR3 reads CASSEGSRATNEKLFF. For the CDR3, the DNA is TGTGCCAGTAGTGAGGGCTCCAGGGCAACTAATGAAAAACTGTTTTTT.

Points on this clone: The sample carries other DNA sequences with the same CDR3. The chain is built from TRBV12-3 or TRBV12-4 and TRBJ1-2; D is ambiguous. This CDR3 spans 11 amino acids. V lost 4 bases to trimming and J lost 2 bases, with 2 bases between them. The CDR3 loop is CASSSNYGYTF. The CDR3 DNA reads as TGTGCCAGCAGTTCGAACTATGGCTACACCTTC.

The genes are TRBV19 and TRBJ1-1; D is unclear. Germline CDR1 is LNHDA and CDR2 is SQIVND (reference sequence). CDR3 length equals 12 residues. Deletions cut 6 bases from V and 5 bases from J, with 10 bases between. The CDR3 protein is CASSGGRTEAFF. The CDR3 bases are TGTGCCAGTAGCGGCGGGCGTACTGAAGCTTTCTTT.

V gene TRBV6-5 combines with J gene TRBJ2-3; 13 bases line up with TRBD2. Per the germline V gene, CDR1 is MNHEY and CDR2 is SVGAGI. The CDR3 runs 16 residues. The junction had 7 bases not matched to a gene; V was cut back by 4 bases and J by 6 bases. The CDR3: CASSSWTSGGRDTQYF. CDR3 DNA: TGTGCCAGCAGTTCCTGGACTAGCGGGGGCCGGGATACGCAGTATTTT.

The CDR3 here is CASSVGTGGIYGYTF. The DNA for the CDR3 is TGTGCCAGCAGTGTCGGGACAGGGGGCATCTATGGCTACACCTTC. The chain joins TRBV6-4 to TRBJ1-2, with 12 bases lining up with TRBD1. Germline V gene lookup returns CDR1 MRHNA and CDR2 SNTAGT. Unmatched junction bases numbered 4, after V lost 4 bases and J lost 4 bases. The CDR3 is 15 amino acids.

The V and J genes are TRBV7-2 and TRBJ1-5, with a tentative D call TRBD1 (5 bases). The CDR3 is made up of 14 amino acids. Trimming removed 2 bases from V and 6 bases from J, with 11 bases in between. Germline V gene data show CDR1 as SGHTA and CDR2 as FQGNSA. The CDR3 nucleotides read TGTGCCAGCAGCTTACGGGAACAGGCTCAGCCCCAGCATTTT. Protein product: CASSLREQAQPQHF.